This T cell receptor beta chain was sequenced during a study of blood T cell repertoires in COVID-19. Background on the study: The analysed material was cDNA or gDNA that came from T cells, B-cell-depleted T cells, or PBMCs.

The table lists this clone with a count of one. The sample contains more than one DNA sequence encoding this CDR3. Per the authors' pipeline: Reference gene primer amplification gave nucleated cell count estimates. TCRdb keeps only in-frame clones here, not all; method: immunoSEQ multiplex PCR. V and J calls and clone size are given by that table; D and trimming were obtained from the DNA. The table lists around 190,000 clones, about 82% of them singletons, with around 7% in the top ten. The CDR3 spans 13 residues. The germline V gene encodes CDR1 MDHEN and CDR2 SYDVKM. V was pared by 8 bases and J by 2 bases, with 12 bases between.

The TCR comes from a man between 65 and 85 years old with active or convalescent COVID-19. This rearrangement joins TRBV28 to TRBJ1-2; possible D gene TRBD1, 6 bases. The specimen was peripheral blood. This CDR3 reads CASRLGGNYGYTF. The CDR3 DNA sequence: TGTGCCAGCCGCCTTGGGGGCAACTATGGCTACACCTTC.